The 16 T cell receptor beta chains reported below all come from one sample, sequenced in a study of T cell therapy after organ transplantation. The antigens of these receptors remain unknown. Sequencing used immunoSEQ multiplex PCR; TCRdb keeps in-frame clones, though not all of them. The data contain a few thousand clones, roughly 70% of them singletons. The sequences come from CD8+ T cells from blood, collected before autologous CMV-specific T cell therapy. All receptors derive from a human patient who had received a solid organ transplant and had CMV disease.

This clone has a single count. V is TRBV4-2 and J is TRBJ2-3, with D possibly TRBD2 on 7 matching bases. Germline V gene sequence: CDR1 LGHNA, CDR2 YNFKEQ. The CDR3 runs 15 residues. Trimming cost V 0 bases and J 5 bases, with 12 bases left between them. The CDR3, as DNA: TGTGCCAGCAGCCAAGAGAGGGGGGGCGTAGATACGCAGTATTTT. The encoded protein is CASSQERGGVDTQYF.

This chain links TRBV13 with TRBJ2-3, with 12 positions matching TRBD1. V lost 6 bases to trimming and J lost 7 bases; unmatched junction nucleotides: 11. The CDR3 runs 16 residues. Germline V gene lookup returns CDR1 PRHDT and CDR2 FYEKMQ (reference sequence). The chain's CDR3 is CASSFGLGQGAYTQYF. CDR3 nucleotide sequence: TGTGCCAGCAGTTTCGGGTTGGGACAGGGGGCTTATACGCAGTATTTT.

With regard to this clone: The junction does not match germline at one end; this may be a read error. This chain uses TRBV7-7 with TRBJ2-7, with 11 bases identical to TRBD1. Per the germline V gene, CDR1 is SSHAT and CDR2 is FNYEAQ (reference sequence). The length of the CDR3 is 14 residues. CDR3 amino acids: CASSTGTGGYEQYF. The CDR3 DNA is TGTGCTAGCAGCACCGGGACAGGGGGTTACGAGCAGTACTTC.

The gene calls are TRBV4-3 and TRBJ2-3; 11 bases fit TRBD2. CDR3 length: 18 amino acids. Trimming at V came to 1 base and at J to 0 bases, leaving 6 bases not matched to a gene. Germline V lookup: CDR1 LGHNA, CDR2 YSLEER. The CDR3 spells CASSQGWTSGQSTDTQYF. DNA for the CDR3: TGCGCCAGCAGCCAAGGATGGACTAGCGGGCAGAGCACAGATACGCAGTATTTT.

The CDR3 loop is CASSQPRDIQEQYF. DNA of the CDR3: TGTGCCAGCAGTCAACCCCGGGACATACAAGAGCAGTACTTC. This chain uses TRBV2 with TRBJ2-7, with D possibly being TRBD1 (6 bases). The CDR3 is made up of 14 amino acids. Germline V gene data show CDR1 as SNHLY and CDR2 as FYNNEI. V gave up 5 bases and J gave up 7 bases, with 18 bases separating them.

The rearrangement links TRBV27 to TRBJ2-5; TRBD1 matches at 10 bases. The CDR3 is 15 amino acids. Per germline, CDR1 MNHEY and CDR2 SMNVEV (reference sequence). After removal of 5 bases from V and 0 bases from J, the junction contained 3 bases not matched to a gene. CDR3 region: CASSPGTGDQETQYF. The CDR3 DNA reads TGTGCCAGCAGTCCCGGGACAGGGGACCAAGAGACCCAGTACTTC.

The J gene is TRBJ1-2, the V gene TRBV29-1, with a weak D call TRBD1 (5 bases). The CDR3 is 12 amino acids. The V end lost 3 bases, the J end lost 2 bases, and 7 bases lay between the germline ends. CDR1 SQVTM and CDR2 ANQGSEA come from the germline V gene. The CDR3, as DNA: TGCAGCGTTGACGCAGGGAACTATGGCTACACCTTC. Translation: CSVDAGNYGYTF.

This clone was seen a few times. The chain carries TRBV19 and TRBJ1-1; D uncertain. The CDR3 contains 13 residues. V shed 5 bases and J shed 4 bases, with 11 bases lying between them. The germline gives CDR1 LNHDA, CDR2 SQIVND (reference sequence). CDR3 sequence (DNA): TGTGCCAGTAGTTCGGCACTCGGCACTGAAGCTTTCTTT. This encodes CASSSALGTEAFF.

This chain connects TRBV28 to TRBJ2-1, with D possibly matching TRBD2 (6 bases). The CDR3 consists of 15 residues. V was cut by 10 bases and J by 0 bases, with 16 bases left in between. CDR1 and CDR2 (germline): MDHEN, SYDVKM. CDR3: CATRPPGSSYNEQFF. The CDR3, as DNA: TGTGCCACAAGACCGCCCGGGAGCTCCTACAATGAGCAGTTCTTC.

The chain combines TRBV9 with TRBJ2-7; perhaps TRBD1 as D (6 bases). The CDR3 extends over 13 amino acids. With 0 bases removed from V and 6 bases from J, the gap between germline ends came to 10 bases. Germline V gene sequence: CDR1 SGDLS, CDR2 YYNGEE. CDR3 protein: CASSVDGGGEQYF. The DNA of the CDR3 is TGTGCCAGCAGCGTAGATGGGGGCGGCGAGCAGTACTTC.

The chain links TRBV5-1 to TRBJ2-5; no definite D call. TRBJ2-7 explains the end of the DNA better; the J call may be wrong. The CDR3 is 14 residues long. CDR1 is SGHRS and CDR2 is YFSETQ in the germline V gene. Here the CDR3 DNA reads TGCGCCAGCAGCTTGATTGGTGGGGCCTACGAGCAGTACTTC. This gives the protein CASSLIGGAYEQYF.

The chain employs TRBV4-2 and TRBJ2-2; TRBD2 matches at 12 bases. The CDR3 has 15 residues. Losses at the gene ends were 4 bases for V and 4 bases for J; bases not matched to a gene: 1. The germline CDR1 and CDR2 sequences are LGHNA and YNFKEQ. The chain's CDR3 is CASSPTSGSTGELFF. The CDR3 DNA is TGTGCCAGCAGCCCGACTAGCGGGAGCACCGGGGAGCTGTTTTTT.

The chain has TRBV11-2 and TRBJ2-5; 7 positions agree with TRBD1. The CDR3 totals 15 residues. J gave up 6 bases and V 5 bases, and 12 bases lay outside the gene matches. The germline V gene encodes CDR1 SGHAT and CDR2 FQNNGV. The CDR3 is CASSGTLTGMKTQYF. CDR3 bases: TGTGCCAGCAGCGGAACCCTGACAGGGATGAAGACCCAGTACTTC.

The chain uses TRBV27 and TRBJ1-5; 9 bases fit TRBD1. The CDR3 loop spans 15 amino acids. Germline assignment: CDR1 MNHEY and CDR2 SMNVEV (reference sequence). The V segment lost 3 bases and the J segment 7 bases; nucleotides outside the gene matches: 7. The CDR3 DNA reads TGTGCCAGCAGTTTGGAGGGACAGGGTGGACAGCCCCAGCATTTT. It encodes CASSLEGQGGQPQHF.

The rearrangement uses TRBV9 and TRBJ2-3; D perhaps matches TRBD1 (5 bases). Germline V gene lookup returns CDR1 SGDLS and CDR2 YYNGEE. The CDR3 spans 15 residues. Trimming took 3 bases from V and 0 from J, leaving 11 bases between them. CDR3 sequence (DNA): TGTGCCAGCAGCGCCACAGGAACTAGCACAGATACGCAGTATTTT. This gives the protein CASSATGTSTDTQYF. Variable domain in full (rest from reference TRBV9 and TRBJ2-3): DSGVTQTPKHLITATGQRVTLRCSPRSGDLSVYWYQQSLDQGLQFLIQYYNGEERAKGNILERFSAQQFPDLHSELNLSSLELGDSALYFCASSATGTSTDTQYFGPGTRLTVL.

The chain employs TRBV5-4 and TRBJ2-7; D is possibly TRBD2 (7 bases). The germline CDR1 and CDR2 sequences are SGHNT and YYREEE (reference sequence). With 4 bases removed from V and 3 bases from J, the gap between germline ends came to 14 bases. CDR3 length: 14 amino acids. CDR3 residues: CASSVRGEGYEQYF. The CDR3 nucleotides read TGTGCCAGCAGCGTTAGGGGGGAGGGCTACGAGCAGTACTTC.